The clone carrying this T cell receptor (beta chain) was detected only once. Its antigen is unknown. The study ran its PCR with 60 Vbeta and 13 Jbeta primers. TCRdb's table, derived via immunoSEQ multiplex PCR, lists solely in-frame clones and lacks some. Here the sample spans 90,000 to 150,000 clones, around 77% being singletons. This record belongs to a study of cytomegalovirus exposure and HLA in healthy donors. Study findings and constraints: CMV serostatus was the only recorded immune exposure for donors. The authors enumerated 164 TCR beta chains as linked to cytomegalovirus. Later analysis identified a missense DCLRE1C variant that was linked to TCR beta V- and J-gene trimming.

The CDR3 runs to 14 residues. The V segment lost 6 bases and the J segment 4 bases; nucleotides outside the gene matches: 6. Looked up from germline, CDR1 is SQVTM and CDR2 is ANQGSEA. At the time of sampling, donors were nominally healthy, though unrecorded immune exposures were likely. Sample: PBMCs. The chain combines TRBV29-1 with TRBJ2-3, with 11 bases matching TRBD1. The source of this sequence is a man aged 45-65 years in good health and CMV-seropositive. The CDR3 here is CSVTGTGGADTQYF. In nucleotides, the CDR3 is TGCAGCGTAACCGGGACAGGGGGAGCAGATACGCAGTATTTT.